Following are 18 T cell receptor beta chains from one sample sequenced in a study of immunodeficiency. The study, taken as a whole, reports: CD4+ V-J pairing and productive entropy appeared similar in patients and controls.

Data came from immunoSEQ multiplex PCR; TCRdb stores just in-frame clones and leaves some out. The sample shows approximately 2,200 clones, 86% of them seen only once. These TCRs are of unknown antigen specificity. Sequencing was done on a sample of CD4+ T cells from blood. The receptors derive from a woman aged 18-29 years with POLD1 deficiency.

The CDR3 DNA reads TGCGCCAGCAGGTCTGCAGGGACCGGGGAGCTGTTTTTT. Residues: CASRSAGTGELFF. The rearrangement uses TRBV5-1 and TRBJ2-2, with D perhaps matching TRBD1 (5 bases). The CDR3 has 13 amino acids. Germline CDR1 is SGHRS and CDR2 is YFSETQ. V was shortened by 5 bases and J by 5 bases, with 10 bases between the two germline ends.

This CDR3 is CASSAFAYGYTF. DNA of the CDR3: TGTGCCAGCAGCGCATTTGCGTATGGCTACACCTTC. The chain is built from TRBV9 and TRBJ1-2; D is ambiguous. V shed 3 bases and J shed 5 bases, with 8 bases lying between them. Germline V gene data show CDR1 as SGDLS and CDR2 as YYNGEE. The length of the CDR3 is 12 residues.

The chain uses TRBV7-2 and TRBJ2-7; TRBD1 matches 8 bases. Germline CDR1 is SGHTA and CDR2 is FQGNSA. Germline trimming cut 4 bases from V and 3 bases from J; bases unmatched to any gene: 5. There are 14 residues in the CDR3. DNA of the CDR3: TGTGCCAGCAGCTCGACAGGGGCCCACTACGAGCAGTACTTC. This codes for CASSSTGAHYEQYF.

The CDR3 reads CASKPRDFSSEQYF. The CDR3 DNA is TGTGCCAGCAAACCCAGGGACTTTAGCTCCGAGCAGTACTTC. The chain has TRBV11-1 and TRBJ2-7; D is possibly TRBD2 (6 bases). This CDR3 is built from 14 residues. Germline loops: CDR1 SGHAT, CDR2 FQDESV (reference sequence). Between the trimmed V and J ends, which lost 7 bases and 6 bases, there was a span of 19 bases.

The V call is TRBV6-1, the J call TRBJ1-5; D gene uncertain. Looked up from germline, CDR1 is MNHNS and CDR2 is SASEGT. With 2 bases removed from V and 2 bases from J, the gap between germline ends came to 7 bases. The CDR3 has 14 residues. The CDR3 loop is CASSESGGNQPQHF. The CDR3 DNA is TGTGCCAGCAGTGAAAGCGGGGGCAATCAGCCCCAGCATTTT.

The chain couples TRBV19 to TRBJ2-3, with unresolved D. V was clipped by 8 bases and J by 1 base, with 10 bases between them. The CDR3 runs to 13 residues. Germline loops: CDR1 LNHDA, CDR2 SQIVND (reference sequence). CDR3 in amino acids: CASLRAGTDTQYF. The CDR3 DNA is TGTGCCAGTTTAAGGGCCGGCACAGATACGCAGTATTTT. The variable domain in full, with the rest retrieved from reference TRBV19 and TRBJ2-3, is DGGITQSPKYLFRKEGQNVTLSCEQNLNHDAMYWYRQDPGQGLRLIYYSQIVNDFQKGDIAEGYSVSREKKESFPLTVTSAQKNPTAFYLCASLRAGTDTQYFGPGTRLTVL.

The chain uses TRBV19 and TRBJ2-7; maybe TRBD2 (5 bases). The length of the CDR3 is 16 residues. Germline V gene data show CDR1 as LNHDA and CDR2 as SQIVND (reference sequence). The V and J ends lost 0 bases and 2 bases respectively, with 14 bases between them. The CDR3 reads CASSIEADWPPYEQYF. CDR3 sequence (DNA): TGTGCCAGTAGTATAGAAGCGGACTGGCCCCCCTACGAGCAGTACTTC.

Only a few counts were recorded for this clone. The DNA for the CDR3 is TGTGCCAGCAGTCCGTTGACTAGCGGGAGAGCCGGGGCCAACGTCCTGACTTTC. It is translated as CASSPLTSGRAGANVLTF. The chain combines TRBV28 with TRBJ2-6; 12 bases are shared with TRBD2. The junction had 9 bases not matched to a gene; V was cut back by 5 bases and J by 4 bases. This CDR3 is 18 amino acids long. Germline CDR1 reads MDHEN; CDR2 reads SYDVKM.

This chain connects TRBV2 to TRBJ2-3; 8 nucleotides line up with TRBD1. In germline, CDR1 is SNHLY, CDR2 FYNNEI. CDR3 length equals 14 residues. Germline trimming cut 4 bases from V and 6 bases from J; bases unmatched to any gene: 6. The DNA for the CDR3 is TGTGCCAGCAGTGGGGGACAGGCTCCGGATACGCAGTATTTT. It is translated as CASSGGQAPDTQYF.

This chain uses TRBV12-3 or TRBV12-4 with TRBJ2-1; weak D call: TRBD1 (5 bases). The CDR3 spans 13 residues. V lost 3 bases and J 5 bases, leaving 8 bases between the germline ends. The CDR3 loop reads CASSLRQNNEQFF. The CDR3 coding sequence is TGTGCCAGCAGTTTGAGACAGAACAATGAGCAGTTCTTC.

This sequence joins TRBV7-8 and TRBJ1-2; 8 positions agree with TRBD1. This CDR3 has 12 residues. After removal of 6 bases from V and 5 bases from J, the junction contained 2 bases not matched to a gene. Germline V lookup: CDR1 SGHVS, CDR2 FQNEAQ. The CDR3 DNA is TGTGCCAGCAGTTACAGGGGGTATGGCTACACCTTC. It yields the protein CASSYRGYGYTF.

The gene calls are TRBV7-9 and TRBJ2-1, with 15 bases matching TRBD2. The germline CDR1 and CDR2 sequences are SEHNR and FQNEAQ (reference sequence). J gave up 7 bases and V 5 bases, and 6 bases lay outside the gene matches. This CDR3 region has 16 residues. Here the CDR3 reads CASSAPGLAGGNEQFF. DNA for the CDR3: TGTGCCAGCAGCGCTCCGGGACTAGCGGGAGGTAATGAGCAGTTCTTC.

The chain links TRBV19 to TRBJ2-3; D remains ambiguous. The germline V gene encodes CDR1 LNHDA and CDR2 SQIVND (reference sequence). This CDR3 spans 11 amino acids. The V end was cut by 3 bases, the J end by 8 bases, with 6 bases between. CDR3 nucleotide sequence: TGTGCCAGTAGTATTGGTGGTACGCAGTATTTT. It yields the protein CASSIGGTQYF.

The V gene is TRBV3-1 (or the pseudogene TRBV3-2), the J gene TRBJ2-7; 11 positions match TRBD2. The germline V gene has CDR1 LGHDT and CDR2 YNNKEL (reference sequence). V shed 5 bases, J shed 3 bases, and the junction held 6 bases outside the gene matches. The CDR3 is 15 residues long. The CDR3 spells CASSFSGRVRYEQYF. CDR3 nucleotide sequence: TGTGCCAGCAGCTTTAGCGGGAGGGTCCGCTACGAGCAGTACTTC.

This rearrangement joins TRBV2 to TRBJ2-7; TRBD2 matches at 7 bases. Losses at the gene ends were 8 bases for V and 1 base for J; bases not matched to a gene: 5. Germline CDR1 and CDR2: SNHLY and FYNNEI. The CDR3 has 13 amino acids. The CDR3 loop reads CASSRERSYEQYF. The CDR3 region has the DNA TGTGCCAGCTCGCGGGAGAGGTCCTACGAGCAGTACTTC. Supplemented by reference TRBV2 and TRBJ2-7, the full variable domain reads EPEVTQTPSHQVTQMGQEVILRCVPISNHLYFYWYRQILGQKVEFLVSFYNNEISEKSEIFDDQFSVERPDGSNFTLKIRSTKLEDSAMYFCASSRERSYEQYFGPGTRLTVT.

This clone was observed a single time. The genes are TRBV9 and TRBJ2-5; 9 bases match TRBD1. Germline V gives CDR1 SGDLS, CDR2 YYNGEE. The CDR3 is 17 residues long. The V segment lost 3 bases and the J segment 4 bases; nucleotides outside the gene matches: 13. The CDR3 DNA reads as TGTGCCAGCAGCGAATACTCCGGGACAGGGTTGGGAGAGACCCAGTACTTC. Translating it yields CASSEYSGTGLGETQYF. The full variable domain, rest sourced from reference TRBV9 and TRBJ2-5, is DSGVTQTPKHLITATGQRVTLRCSPRSGDLSVYWYQQSLDQGLQFLIQYYNGEERAKGNILERFSAQQFPDLHSELNLSSLELGDSALYFCASSEYSGTGLGETQYFGPGTRLLVL.

This clone was found once. The chain is built from TRBV27 and TRBJ2-2; the D gene is possibly TRBD2 (6 bases). Trimming removed 3 bases at V and 4 bases at J, with 15 bases between. This CDR3 comprises 16 residues. CDR1 and CDR2 from the germline V gene are MNHEY and SMNVEV (reference sequence). CDR3: CASSFVGGTGTGELFF. The CDR3, as DNA: TGTGCCAGCAGTTTTGTCGGAGGGACTGGCACCGGGGAGCTGTTTTTT.

This clone was counted between two and nine times. The chain links TRBV2 to TRBJ1-1; 7 positions agree with TRBD1. CDR1 and CDR2 (germline): SNHLY, FYNNEI. The CDR3 loop spans 14 amino acids. J lost 3 bases, V lost 6 bases, and 7 bases had no gene match. The CDR3, as DNA: TGTGCCAGCAGGGTTACAGGGGAGGACACTGAAGCTTTCTTT. It is translated as CASRVTGEDTEAFF.